These 31 T cell receptor beta chains were all obtained from the same sample, sequenced in a study of blood T cell repertoires in COVID-19. The protocol was immunoSEQ multiplex PCR, while the TCRdb copy is restricted to in-frame clones and leaves out a portion. The sample yields roughly 190,000 clones, around 87% seen once. Sequencing input: peripheral blood. These TCRs come from an elderly woman in a cohort sampled during active or convalescent COVID-19.

The chain has TRBV21-1 and TRBJ2-2; the DNA was not compared with TRBD2, the D call given in the table. TRBV21-1 is flagged as a pseudogene. The CDR3 runs to 15 residues. CDR3 sequence reads: CVEGTSTANTGELFF. DNA of the CDR3: TGTGTCGAGGGGACTTCCACTGCGAACACCGGGGAGCTGTTTTTT.

The gene calls are TRBV6-4 and TRBJ2-1; 11 bases are shared with TRBD2. The CDR3 contains 14 residues. CDR1 MRHNA and CDR2 SNTAGT come from the germline V gene. The V segment lost 4 bases and the J segment 9 bases; nucleotides outside the gene matches: 5. This CDR3 reads CASSAGTSGSEQFF. The CDR3, as DNA: TGTGCCAGCAGTGCGGGGACTAGCGGTTCTGAGCAGTTCTTC.

The rearrangement uses TRBV5-1 and TRBJ2-1, with 7 bases aligning to TRBD2. The CDR3 length is 16 residues. Trimming removed 4 bases from V and 2 bases from J; junction bases left unmatched: 9. CDR1 is SGHRS and CDR2 is YFSETQ in the germline V gene. CDR3 in amino acids: CASSLRLAATYNEQFF. The CDR3 DNA reads as TGCGCCAGCAGCCTCCGTCTAGCGGCAACCTACAATGAGCAGTTCTTC.

The V call is TRBV7-2, the J call TRBJ2-1, with D maybe TRBD1 (6 bases). V dropped 2 bases and J dropped 7 bases, with 12 bases sitting between them. The CDR3 loop spans 14 amino acids. Germline CDR1 and CDR2: SGHTA and FQGNSA. Here the CDR3 DNA reads TGTGCCAGCAGCTTACAGGGGTCATGGAATGAGCAGTTCTTC. It is translated as CASSLQGSWNEQFF.

This clone was picked up a small number of times. CDR3 in amino acids: CASSQGLGTYEQYF. The CDR3 DNA reads TGTGCCAGCAGCCAAGGGCTGGGCACCTACGAGCAGTACTTC. The chain has TRBV3-1 (or the pseudogene TRBV3-2) and TRBJ2-7; D unclear. The germline V and J ends were trimmed by 1 base and 2 bases, with 9 bases remaining between them. Germline V gene sequence: CDR1 LGHDT, CDR2 YNNKEL (reference sequence). This CDR3 comprises 14 residues.

The chain combines TRBV28 with TRBJ1-1; TRBD1 matches 10 bases. The CDR3 totals 16 residues. Per the germline V gene, CDR1 is MDHEN and CDR2 is SYDVKM. V lost 5 bases to trimming and J lost 8 bases; unmatched junction nucleotides: 14. The CDR3 region has the DNA TGTGCCAGCAGTGGATCCGGGACAGGGGTTCTTGGAGAAGCTTTCTTT. Translation gives CASSGSGTGVLGEAFF.

The chain couples TRBV10-3 to TRBJ2-1, with a possible D match to TRBD1 (6 bases). Between the trimmed V and J ends, which lost 11 bases and 5 bases, there was a span of 22 bases. This CDR3 comprises 15 residues. CDR1 and CDR2 (germline): ENHRY, SYGVKD. CDR3: CAVNPSGTRDNEQFF. The CDR3 DNA reads as TGTGCCGTAAACCCCTCCGGGACACGCGACAATGAGCAGTTCTTC.

In the case of this clone: At the DNA level, this CDR3 is encoded by other sequences in the same sample as well. The chain has TRBV6-5 and TRBJ1-2; D is unclear. Trimming took 5 bases from V and 0 from J, leaving 7 bases between them. In germline, CDR1 is MNHEY, CDR2 SVGAGI. The CDR3 loop spans 13 amino acids. The CDR3 sequence is CASSRTANYGYTF. CDR3 coding DNA: TGTGCCAGCAGTCGAACGGCTAACTATGGCTACACCTTC.

On this clone itself: Different DNA sequences within this sample yield the same CDR3. This chain links TRBV5-4 with TRBJ1-2, with unresolved D. Germline V gives CDR1 SGHNT, CDR2 YYREEE (reference sequence). The ends were cut back, 0 bases at V and 4 bases at J, with 4 bases in the middle. The CDR3 is 12 residues long. The CDR3: CASSLDSYGYTF. CDR3 coding DNA: TGTGCCAGCAGCTTGGATAGCTATGGCTACACCTTC. Looking up the rest from reference TRBV5-4 and TRBJ1-2 gives the full variable domain: ETGVTQSPTHLIKTRGQQVTLRCSSQSGHNTVSWYQQALGQGPQFIFQYYREEENGRGNFPPRFSGLQFPNYSSELNVNALELDDSALYLCASSLDSYGYTFGSGTRLTVV.

The J gene is TRBJ2-3, the V gene TRBV30; 9 positions match TRBD2. This CDR3 region has 12 residues. The V gene's germline CDR1 is GTSNPN and CDR2 SVGIG (reference sequence). V gave up 3 bases and J gave up 8 bases; unmatched junction bases: 3. CDR3: CAWSPTSGTQYF. CDR3 sequence (DNA): TGTGCCTGGAGCCCGACTAGCGGTACGCAGTATTTT.

The chain employs TRBV11-2 and TRBJ1-2, with 8 bases identical to TRBD1. Germline V lookup: CDR1 SGHAT, CDR2 FQNNGV. With V trimmed by 5 bases and J by 4 bases, 6 bases remained unmatched. The CDR3 loop spans 14 amino acids. CDR3 loop: CASSPRTGFYGYTF. Here the CDR3 DNA reads TGTGCCAGCAGCCCAAGGACAGGGTTCTATGGCTACACCTTC.

The genes are TRBV5-6 and TRBJ1-2, with a weak D call TRBD1 (5 bases). There are 16 residues in the CDR3. V was cut by 0 bases and J by 4 bases, with 16 bases left in between. CDR1 is SGHDT, CDR2 YYEEEE, per germline. The CDR3: CASSLVMGPTGYGYTF. CDR3 DNA sequence: TGTGCCAGCAGCTTGGTAATGGGGCCCACCGGCTATGGCTACACCTTC. Together with reference TRBV5-6 and TRBJ1-2, the CDR3 gives the full variable domain: DAGVTQSPTHLIKTRGQQVTLRCSPKSGHDTVSWYQQALGQGPQFIFQYYEEEERQRGNFPDRFSGHQFPNYSSELNVNALLLGDSALYLCASSLVMGPTGYGYTFGSGTRLTVV.

The chain recombines TRBV10-3 with TRBJ1-2; TRBD1 matches 8 bases. Trimming removed 3 bases from V and 1 base from J; junction bases left unmatched: 4. In germline, CDR1 is ENHRY, CDR2 SYGVKD. The CDR3 spans 15 residues. CDR3 nucleotide sequence: TGTGCCATCAGTGAATCAGGGGGCGTTAACTATGGCTACACCTTC. It codes for CAISESGGVNYGYTF.

This clone was picked up one time. The V call is TRBV6-2 or TRBV6-3, the J call TRBJ2-7; D not resolved. Trimming shortened V by 6 bases and J by 5 bases, and 11 bases separated the two germline ends. CDR1 and CDR2 from the germline V gene are MNHEY and SVGEGT. There are 12 residues in the CDR3. DNA for the CDR3: TGTGCCAGCAGCTTCGGGTATAACGAGCAGTACTTC. It yields the protein CASSFGYNEQYF.

The chain couples TRBV2 to TRBJ1-4; TRBD1 might be the D (6 bases). The CDR3 spans 14 residues. V lost 6 bases to trimming and J lost 1 base, with 9 bases between them. In germline, CDR1 is SNHLY, CDR2 FYNNEI. Here the CDR3 DNA reads TGTGCCAGCAGAAACAGGGTAACTAATGAAAAACTGTTTTTT. It specifies CASRNRVTNEKLFF.

This chain joins TRBV7-9 and TRBJ2-2, with TRBD2 matching 7 bases. From germline, CDR1 is SEHNR and CDR2 FQNEAQ (reference sequence). CDR3 size: 14 residues. V was pared by 6 bases and J by 4 bases, with 5 bases of the junction left unmatched. CDR3 DNA: TGTGCCAGCAGAGGACTAGTTCGCACCGGGGAGCTGTTTTTT. Its protein product is CASRGLVRTGELFF.

This clone was found once. The chain combines TRBV5-4 with TRBJ2-5; 7 nucleotides line up with TRBD2. After removal of 1 base from V and 1 base from J, the junction contained 10 bases not matched to a gene. Germline values: CDR1 SGHNT, CDR2 YYREEE (reference sequence). This CDR3 has 17 amino acids. CDR3 protein: CASSLSSWASGQETQYF. The CDR3 region has the DNA TGTGCCAGCAGCTTGTCGTCGTGGGCTAGCGGCCAAGAGACCCAGTACTTC.

V and J are TRBV7-2 and TRBJ2-3, with 9 bases identical to TRBD2. V shed 0 bases and J 6 bases; nucleotides not matched to a gene: 4. There are 15 residues in the CDR3. CDR1 is SGHTA, CDR2 FQGNSA, per germline. The CDR3 nucleotides are TGTGCCAGCAGCTTAGCGGCGGGGGGGTTGGATACGCAGTATTTT. Its protein product is CASSLAAGGLDTQYF.

The J gene is TRBJ2-5, the V gene TRBV10-1; weak D call: TRBD1 (6 bases). The germline V and J ends were trimmed by 0 bases and 3 bases, with 11 bases remaining between them. The CDR3 has 15 residues. Germline V gives CDR1 WNHNN, CDR2 SYGVQD (reference sequence). The CDR3 DNA sequence: TGCGCCAGCAGTGAGTCGATAGCAGGGGAAGAGACCCAGTACTTC. The encoded protein is CASSESIAGEETQYF.

This chain uses TRBV11-2 with TRBJ2-1, with unresolved D. Germline-derived CDR1 and CDR2 are SGHAT and FQNNGV. This CDR3 region has 13 residues. Trimming took 6 bases from V and 2 from J, leaving 8 bases between them. CDR3 coding DNA: TGTGCCAGCAGAAACCCAGCCTACAATGAGCAGTTCTTC. Protein sequence: CASRNPAYNEQFF.

This chain uses TRBV5-4 with TRBJ2-7; 9 bases fit TRBD1. V lost 4 bases to trimming and J lost 3 bases; unmatched junction nucleotides: 8. The germline gives CDR1 SGHNT, CDR2 YYREEE (reference sequence). The CDR3 is made up of 15 amino acids. The CDR3 nucleotides are TGTGCCAGCAGCCCTAGACAGGGGGGAGGCTACGAGCAGTACTTC. Translated: CASSPRQGGGYEQYF.

This clone has a single count. The chain combines TRBV28 with TRBJ1-6; D gene uncertain. V dropped 3 bases and J dropped 9 bases, with 6 bases sitting between them. CDR3 size: 12 residues. Looked up from germline, CDR1 is MDHEN and CDR2 is SYDVKM. The CDR3 sequence: CASSFSVSPLHF. The CDR3 DNA follows: TGTGCCAGCAGTTTCTCCGTTTCACCCCTCCACTTT.

The V gene is TRBV7-9, the J gene TRBJ2-6; perhaps TRBD2 as D (6 bases). Trimming stripped 8 bases from V and 0 bases from J, with 20 bases between. CDR1 and CDR2 (germline): SEHNR, FQNEAQ (reference sequence). The CDR3 loop spans 18 amino acids. CDR3 residues: CASLKTGLLGSGANVLTF. Here the CDR3 DNA reads TGTGCCAGCTTAAAAACGGGACTCCTAGGCTCTGGGGCCAACGTCCTGACTTTC.

The chain couples TRBV18 to TRBJ1-1; 9 bases are shared with TRBD1. The CDR3 is made up of 13 amino acids. J was trimmed by 4 bases and V by 6 bases; bases with no gene match: 3. Germline V gives CDR1 KGHSH, CDR2 LQKENI. The CDR3 spells CASSSDRGTEAFF. CDR3 nucleotides: TGTGCCAGCTCGTCGGACAGGGGCACTGAAGCTTTCTTT.

The chain couples TRBV5-1 to TRBJ1-2; D ambiguous. Looked up from germline, CDR1 is SGHRS and CDR2 is YFSETQ. The CDR3 has 14 residues. Trimming stripped 4 bases from V and 8 bases from J, with 18 bases between. CDR3 amino acids: CASSPLVVRFGYTF. CDR3 nucleotide sequence: TGCGCCAGCAGCCCGCTAGTGGTTAGGTTCGGCTACACCTTC.

The chain joins TRBV19 to TRBJ1-1, with TRBD1 matching over 9 bases. The junction had 3 bases not matched to a gene; V was cut back by 7 bases and J by 6 bases. Germline loops: CDR1 LNHDA, CDR2 SQIVND (reference sequence). The CDR3 is 12 amino acids. This CDR3 reads CASNTGGPEAFF. The CDR3 DNA reads TGTGCCAGTAATACAGGGGGCCCTGAAGCTTTCTTT.

The genes are TRBV10-3 and TRBJ1-3; a possible D gene is TRBD1 (6 bases). Germline V lookup: CDR1 ENHRY, CDR2 SYGVKD. Trimming removed 5 bases at V and 0 bases at J, with 14 bases between. The length of the CDR3 is 16 residues. The CDR3 region has the DNA TGTGCCATCAGTCCGACAGGAGCCTTCTCTGGAAACACCATATATTTT. Translation: CAISPTGAFSGNTIYF.

V and J are TRBV11-2 and TRBJ2-7, with 7 bases fitting TRBD1. The CDR3 covers 18 residues. The V gene end was trimmed by 5 bases and the J gene end by 3 bases; junction bases not matched to a gene: 19. From germline, CDR1 is SGHAT and CDR2 FQNNGV. The CDR3 protein is CASSRIKTGEEPGYEQYF. The CDR3 nucleotides read TGTGCCAGCAGCCGCATTAAAACAGGGGAAGAGCCAGGCTACGAGCAGTACTTC.

The gene calls are TRBV19 and TRBJ2-1; 14 positions agree with TRBD2. This CDR3 has 17 amino acids. Germline V lookup: CDR1 LNHDA, CDR2 SQIVND (reference sequence). J gave up 7 bases and V 5 bases, and 10 bases lay outside the gene matches. CDR3 sequence: CASSWTSGRRIGNEQFF. The CDR3 nucleotides are TGTGCCAGTAGTTGGACTAGCGGGAGGAGGATAGGAAATGAGCAGTTCTTC.

J is TRBJ2-3 and V is TRBV5-4, with 14 bases fitting TRBD2. V was clipped by 1 base and J by 6 bases; unmatched bases: 7. CDR1 SGHNT and CDR2 YYREEE come from the germline V gene (reference sequence). The CDR3 length is 17 residues. The CDR3 region has the DNA TGTGCCAGCAGCTTGCGACTAGCGGGGGGGCAAGCGGATACGCAGTATTTT. This translates into CASSLRLAGGQADTQYF. The full variable domain, completed using reference TRBV5-4 and TRBJ2-3, is ETGVTQSPTHLIKTRGQQVTLRCSSQSGHNTVSWYQQALGQGPQFIFQYYREEENGRGNFPPRFSGLQFPNYSSELNVNALELDDSALYLCASSLRLAGGQADTQYFGPGTRLTVL.

The gene calls are TRBV12-3 or TRBV12-4 and TRBJ1-2, with TRBD1 as a possible D gene (6 bases). Deletions cut 5 bases from V and 8 bases from J, with 12 bases between. The CDR3 covers 12 residues. The CDR3 protein is CASSPDRWGYTF. The CDR3 nucleotides read TGTGCCAGCAGTCCGGACAGATGGGGCTACACCTTC.